A single T cell receptor beta chain is shown here with its context. Its specificity is unknown. The V segment lost 5 bases and the J segment 6 bases; nucleotides outside the gene matches: 12. The CDR3 contains 15 residues. From germline, CDR1 is MDHEN and CDR2 SYDVKM. The assay was immunoSEQ multiplex PCR, and TCRdb's table has in-frame clones only and misses some. This table holds about 45,000 clones, 50% to 70% found once. This sample stems from a study of radiotherapy plus CTLA-4 blockade in lung cancer. Study background: Objective responses arose in roughly 17% of patients, and roughly 31% experienced disease control. Study-level results: Dynamics of early blood T cell clones, together with interferon-beta, were reportedly the best predictors of response.

The study treated chemo-refractory metastatic non-small-cell lung cancer patients with focal radiation plus ipilimumab CTLA-4 blockade. This specimen was peripheral blood, taken from a patient treated with radiotherapy plus ipilimumab. This rearrangement joins TRBV28 to TRBJ1-1; 7 nucleotides agree with TRBD1. The receptor's source is a human donor with non-small cell lung cancer who had a partial response to radiotherapy plus ipilimumab. Here the CDR3 reads CASSPHTGAVPEAFF. Written as DNA, the CDR3 is TGTGCCAGCAGTCCTCACACAGGGGCGGTCCCTGAAGCTTTCTTT.